A selection of T cell receptor beta chains follows, all from one sample in a study of Japanese encephalitis immunity and Zika vaccine responses. TCRdb analysed the 5' RACE reads with MiXCR anew, one entry per CDR3 protein. The data show approximately 630 distinct CDR3 sequences, approximately 2% seen once. The sequenced sample was antigen-activated CD4+ T cells from blood, cultured, obtained during a Zika inactivated vaccine study. Source of these receptors: an adult man who received an inactivated Zika virus vaccine. Both conserved end residues are part of each CDR3. The D gene is left open where the match is weak. Where a row states a size, it is once, few, many or the class of an expanded clone; other rows omit it.

length: 12; J: TRBJ1-6; V: TRBV6-7; size: many; D: NA; CDR3: CADSSYNSPLHF; DNA: TGTGCCGACTCCTCCTATAATTCACCCCTCCACTTT
length: 13; J: TRBJ2-5; V: TRBV29-1; size: NA; D: NA; CDR3: CSVVRGGRETQYF; DNA: TGCAGCGTTGTTAGGGGGGGCCGAGAGACCCAGTACTTC
length: 14; J: TRBJ1-1; V: TRBV25-1; size: large; D: TRBD1; CDR3: CASRKAQGATEAFF; DNA: TGTGCCAGCAGAAAAGCACAGGGGGCCACTGAAGCTTTCTTT
length: 15; J: TRBJ2-3; V: TRBV12-3/TRBV12-4; size: many; D: TRBD2; CDR3: CASSLQAGGLDTQYF; DNA: TGTGCCAGCAGTTTACAGGCGGGGGGTCTGGATACGCAGTATTTT
length: 12; J: TRBJ2-2; V: TRBV24-1; size: medium-sized; D: TRBD1; CDR3: CATGTVPGELFF; DNA: TGTGCCACCGGGACAGTCCCCGGGGAGCTGTTTTTT
length: 15; J: TRBJ2-5; V: TRBV24-1; size: large; D: NA; CDR3: CATSVALGAQETQYF; DNA: TGTGCCACCAGTGTCGCCCTAGGGGCCCAAGAGACCCAGTACTTC
length: 15; J: TRBJ1-5; V: TRBV6-5; size: medium-sized; D: TRBD1; CDR3: CASSYTGTGEQPQHF; DNA: TGTGCCAGCAGTTACACCGGGACAGGGGAACAGCCCCAGCATTTT
length: 18; J: TRBJ1-2; V: TRBV6-5; size: medium-sized; D: TRBD1; CDR3: CASSYESVAGGSLNGYTF; DNA: TGTGCCAGCAGTTACGAGTCAGTAGCAGGGGGCTCTTTAAATGGCTACACCTTC
length: 13; J: TRBJ2-3; V: TRBV12-3/TRBV12-4; size: medium-sized; D: NA; CDR3: CASSERSTDTQYF; DNA: TGTGCCAGCAGTGAGCGGAGCACAGATACGCAGTATTTT
length: 16; J: TRBJ2-5; V: TRBV27; size: many; D: TRBD2; CDR3: CASRKIAGGPRETQYF; DNA: TGTGCCAGCAGGAAGATAGCGGGGGGGCCCAGAGAGACCCAGTACTTC
length: 12; J: TRBJ2-2; V: TRBV30; size: large; D: NA; CDR3: CAWSSNTGELFF; DNA: TGTGCCTGGAGCTCTAACACCGGGGAGCTGTTTTTT
length: 13; J: TRBJ2-1; V: TRBV6-2/TRBV6-3; size: medium-sized; D: TRBD2; CDR3: CASRTGGRDEQFF; DNA: TGTGCCAGCAGGACGGGGGGGCGGGATGAGCAGTTCTTC
length: 13; J: TRBJ2-1; V: TRBV10-3; size: medium-sized; D: NA; CDR3: CAISESQIREQFF; DNA: TGTGCCATCAGTGAGTCGCAGATTCGTGAGCAGTTCTTC
length: 14; J: TRBJ1-3; V: TRBV4-3; size: medium-sized; D: NA; CDR3: CASSQVRSGGTIYF; DNA: TGCGCCAGCAGCCAAGTCAGGAGCGGTGGCACCATATATTTT
length: 13; J: TRBJ1-6; V: TRBV7-2; size: large; D: TRBD1; CDR3: CASRGGSNSPLHF; DNA: TGTGCCAGTCGAGGGGGCTCTAATTCACCCCTCCACTTT
length: 14; J: TRBJ1-1; V: TRBV20-1; size: NA; D: NA; CDR3: CSARVAVGYPEAFF; DNA: TGCAGTGCTAGAGTAGCCGTAGGGTACCCTGAAGCTTTCTTT
length: 14; J: TRBJ1-1; V: TRBV12-3/TRBV12-4; size: many; D: TRBD1; CDR3: CASRRRDSNTEAFF; DNA: TGTGCCAGCAGACGCCGGGACAGTAACACTGAAGCTTTCTTT
length: 16; J: TRBJ2-6; V: TRBV24-1; size: medium-sized; D: NA; CDR3: CATSAVGTSGANVLTF; DNA: TGTGCCACCAGTGCAGTTGGGACCTCTGGGGCCAACGTCCTGACTTTC
length: 13; J: TRBJ2-3; V: TRBV18; size: large; D: NA; CDR3: CASSSQGTDTQYF; DNA: TGTGCCAGCTCTAGTCAGGGCACAGATACGCAGTATTTT
length: 17; J: TRBJ1-3; V: TRBV5-6; size: many; D: NA; CDR3: CASTRGEGRLAGNTIYF; DNA: TGTGCCAGCACCCGGGGGGAAGGAAGATTGGCTGGAAACACCATATATTTT
length: 16; J: TRBJ2-1; V: TRBV5-1; size: NA; D: TRBD1; CDR3: CASSERGTGTYNEQFF; DNA: TGCGCCAGCAGCGAGAGAGGGACAGGCACCTACAATGAGCAGTTCTTC
length: 13; J: TRBJ1-2; V: TRBV5-6; size: medium-sized; D: NA; CDR3: CASSLGQNYGYTF; DNA: TGTGCCAGCAGCTTGGGACAGAACTATGGCTACACCTTC
length: 16; J: TRBJ1-6; V: TRBV5-4; size: medium-sized; D: NA; CDR3: CASSAGPFNYNSPLHF; DNA: TGTGCCAGCAGCGCCGGACCGTTCAACTATAATTCACCCCTCCACTTT
length: 13; J: TRBJ2-3; V: TRBV28; size: large; D: NA; CDR3: CASSWTYYPTQYF; DNA: TGTGCCAGCAGTTGGACCTACTATCCTACGCAGTATTTT
length: 12; J: TRBJ1-2; V: TRBV20-1; size: medium-sized; D: NA; CDR3: CSARDGIYGYTF; DNA: TGCAGTGCCCGGGACGGAATATATGGCTACACCTTC
length: 14; J: TRBJ2-5; V: TRBV4-2; size: medium-sized; D: TRBD2; CDR3: CASSLAGGQETQYF; DNA: TGTGCCAGCAGCCTAGCGGGGGGGCAAGAGACCCAGTACTTC
length: 17; J: TRBJ2-2; V: TRBV4-3; size: medium-sized; D: TRBD2; CDR3: CASSQTGGGAFNGELFF; DNA: TGCGCCAGCAGCCAAACAGGCGGGGGGGCCTTTAACGGGGAGCTGTTTTTT